Below, one TCR beta chain is given with its context. Antigen unknown. Sequenced with the Oncomine TCR Beta short-read assay was DNA taken from cultured CD4+ T cells. TCRdb ran MiXCR on the PCR reads and lists one entry per CDR3 protein. The sample contains roughly 15,000 distinct CDR3 sequences, roughly 60% of which appear only once. Treatment indicated: roughly ten-day PBMC culture with coronavirus spike peptide pools or control peptides (ViraFEST assay). PCR positivity dates ran from March to December 2020, preceding US Alpha, Beta and Delta variants. Each of days 3 and 7 saw half the medium replaced by fresh IL-2 medium. The sample originates from a study of vaccination and CD4 T cells after COVID-19. Study-wide results and limits: A median roughly 86% of convalescent patients' SARS-CoV-2-reactive clones emerged only after vaccination. Median numbers of SARS-CoV-2-reactive clonotypes increased from around 19 to 38 (not a significant change).

Trimming removed 6 bases at V and 4 bases at J, with 15 bases between. Germline loops: CDR1 ENHRY, CDR2 SYGVKD. The CDR3 totals 14 residues. The TCR originated in a human donor who had recovered from COVID-19. The sample in question was CD4+ T cells from blood, cultured in vitro, obtained after SARS-CoV-2 vaccination. The rearrangement joins TRBV10-3 to TRBJ1-2; D is perhaps TRBD1 (6 bases). CDR3 bases: TGTGCCATCAGCTCCGGGACAAGAACCTATGGCTACACCTTC. The encoded protein is CAISSGTRTYGYTF.